These 10 T cell receptor beta chains were all obtained from the same sample, sequenced in a study of blood T cell repertoires in COVID-19. Some clones are missing from TCRdb's copy, which holds only in-frame ones; the method was immunoSEQ multiplex PCR. The sample includes about 160,000 clones, approximately 90% of them seen just once. Sequencing was carried out using peripheral blood. The receptors derive from a man in his fifties with acute or convalescent COVID-19.

This clone was recorded once. The V and J genes are TRBV18 and TRBJ2-3; TRBD1 matches 10 bases. Trimming removed 6 bases from V and 14 bases from J; junction bases left unmatched: 11. CDR3 length: 13 amino acids. CDR1 is KGHSH and CDR2 is LQKENI in the germline V gene. The CDR3, as DNA: TGTGCCAGCTCGCCGGGACAGGGGAGTTTTTGGTATTTT. The encoded protein is CASSPGQGSFWYF.

The rearrangement joins TRBV25-1 to TRBJ2-7; a weak D match, TRBD2 (5 bases). Germline CDR1 is MGHDK and CDR2 is SYGVNS. The CDR3 runs to 14 residues. Trimming shortened V by 2 bases and J by 4 bases, and 12 bases separated the two germline ends. The CDR3 DNA reads TGTGCCAGCAGTGAACGCGACTACACTTACGAGCAGTACTTC. It codes for CASSERDYTYEQYF.

This chain connects TRBV9 to TRBJ2-3; 7 positions match TRBD2. The germline CDR1 and CDR2 sequences are SGDLS and YYNGEE. Trimming at V came to 0 bases and at J to 0 bases, leaving 13 bases not matched to a gene. The CDR3 extends over 19 amino acids. CDR3 sequence: CASSVARVWRGGSTDTQYF. CDR3 sequence (DNA): TGTGCCAGCAGCGTAGCTCGGGTTTGGCGGGGAGGGAGCACAGATACGCAGTATTTT.

As DNA, the CDR3 is TGTGCCAGCAACCCACAGGGGACGACCTACAATGAGCAGTTCTTC. Its protein is CASNPQGTTYNEQFF. The chain combines TRBV2 with TRBJ2-1; 7 nucleotides agree with TRBD1. V shed 7 bases and J 2 bases; nucleotides not matched to a gene: 8. Germline-derived CDR1 and CDR2 are SNHLY and FYNNEI. CDR3 length: 15 amino acids.

The V and J genes are TRBV5-1 and TRBJ2-1; maybe TRBD2 (5 bases). V lost 1 base to trimming and J lost 3 bases, with 8 bases between them. This CDR3 contains 14 residues. The germline V gene encodes CDR1 SGHRS and CDR2 YFSETQ. The CDR3 sequence: CASSLLAYYNEQFF. CDR3 sequence (DNA): TGCGCCAGCAGCTTGCTAGCCTACTACAATGAGCAGTTCTTC.

The chain carries TRBV2 and TRBJ1-5; TRBD1 matches 7 bases. The CDR3 length is 13 residues. Per the germline V gene, CDR1 is SNHLY and CDR2 is FYNNEI. V shed 7 bases, J shed 5 bases, and the junction held 5 bases outside the gene matches. CDR3 bases: TGTGCCAGCAATCGGGACAGCCATCAGCCCCAGCATTTT. Encoded protein: CASNRDSHQPQHF. Full variable domain (outside the CDR3, taken from reference TRBV2 and TRBJ1-5): EPEVTQTPSHQVTQMGQEVILRCVPISNHLYFYWYRQILGQKVEFLVSFYNNEISEKSEIFDDQFSVERPDGSNFTLKIRSTKLEDSAMYFCASNRDSHQPQHFGDGTRLSIL.

This clone was found a few times. The chain couples TRBV10-1 to TRBJ1-4; D not certain. Germline V gene sequence: CDR1 WNHNN, CDR2 SYGVQD (reference sequence). Trimming removed 3 bases at V and 4 bases at J, with 15 bases between. The CDR3 covers 16 residues. CDR3 sequence: CASSDPRERNNEKLFF. The CDR3 nucleotides read TGCGCCAGCAGTGATCCGAGGGAGCGGAATAATGAAAAACTGTTTTTT.

J is TRBJ2-2 and V is TRBV5-6; 9 bases are a match to TRBD1. Germline V gives CDR1 SGHDT, CDR2 YYEEEE. There are 16 residues in the CDR3. The trim removed 0 bases at V and 4 bases at J, leaving 4 bases unmatched. CDR3 protein: CASSLDRGRPTGELFF. In nucleotides, the CDR3 is TGTGCCAGCAGCTTGGACAGGGGGCGTCCCACCGGGGAGCTGTTTTTT.

The gene calls are TRBV5-1 and TRBJ2-2, with a weak D call TRBD1 (6 bases). V shed 4 bases and J shed 5 bases, with 12 bases lying between them. This CDR3 is built from 14 residues. Germline V gene lookup returns CDR1 SGHRS and CDR2 YFSETQ. The CDR3 nucleotides are TGCGCCAGCAGCCCAGGGGTAGGGACCGGGGAGCTGTTTTTT. Amino acids: CASSPGVGTGELFF.

V usage is TRBV30 and J usage is TRBJ1-2; TRBD1 matches 9 bases. The CDR3 totals 13 residues. Germline V gives CDR1 GTSNPN, CDR2 SVGIG (reference sequence). The junction had 6 bases not matched to a gene; V was cut back by 4 bases and J by 6 bases. CDR3 nucleotides: TGTGCCTGGATTTGGGACAGGGTCGATGGCTACACCTTC. This codes for CAWIWDRVDGYTF.